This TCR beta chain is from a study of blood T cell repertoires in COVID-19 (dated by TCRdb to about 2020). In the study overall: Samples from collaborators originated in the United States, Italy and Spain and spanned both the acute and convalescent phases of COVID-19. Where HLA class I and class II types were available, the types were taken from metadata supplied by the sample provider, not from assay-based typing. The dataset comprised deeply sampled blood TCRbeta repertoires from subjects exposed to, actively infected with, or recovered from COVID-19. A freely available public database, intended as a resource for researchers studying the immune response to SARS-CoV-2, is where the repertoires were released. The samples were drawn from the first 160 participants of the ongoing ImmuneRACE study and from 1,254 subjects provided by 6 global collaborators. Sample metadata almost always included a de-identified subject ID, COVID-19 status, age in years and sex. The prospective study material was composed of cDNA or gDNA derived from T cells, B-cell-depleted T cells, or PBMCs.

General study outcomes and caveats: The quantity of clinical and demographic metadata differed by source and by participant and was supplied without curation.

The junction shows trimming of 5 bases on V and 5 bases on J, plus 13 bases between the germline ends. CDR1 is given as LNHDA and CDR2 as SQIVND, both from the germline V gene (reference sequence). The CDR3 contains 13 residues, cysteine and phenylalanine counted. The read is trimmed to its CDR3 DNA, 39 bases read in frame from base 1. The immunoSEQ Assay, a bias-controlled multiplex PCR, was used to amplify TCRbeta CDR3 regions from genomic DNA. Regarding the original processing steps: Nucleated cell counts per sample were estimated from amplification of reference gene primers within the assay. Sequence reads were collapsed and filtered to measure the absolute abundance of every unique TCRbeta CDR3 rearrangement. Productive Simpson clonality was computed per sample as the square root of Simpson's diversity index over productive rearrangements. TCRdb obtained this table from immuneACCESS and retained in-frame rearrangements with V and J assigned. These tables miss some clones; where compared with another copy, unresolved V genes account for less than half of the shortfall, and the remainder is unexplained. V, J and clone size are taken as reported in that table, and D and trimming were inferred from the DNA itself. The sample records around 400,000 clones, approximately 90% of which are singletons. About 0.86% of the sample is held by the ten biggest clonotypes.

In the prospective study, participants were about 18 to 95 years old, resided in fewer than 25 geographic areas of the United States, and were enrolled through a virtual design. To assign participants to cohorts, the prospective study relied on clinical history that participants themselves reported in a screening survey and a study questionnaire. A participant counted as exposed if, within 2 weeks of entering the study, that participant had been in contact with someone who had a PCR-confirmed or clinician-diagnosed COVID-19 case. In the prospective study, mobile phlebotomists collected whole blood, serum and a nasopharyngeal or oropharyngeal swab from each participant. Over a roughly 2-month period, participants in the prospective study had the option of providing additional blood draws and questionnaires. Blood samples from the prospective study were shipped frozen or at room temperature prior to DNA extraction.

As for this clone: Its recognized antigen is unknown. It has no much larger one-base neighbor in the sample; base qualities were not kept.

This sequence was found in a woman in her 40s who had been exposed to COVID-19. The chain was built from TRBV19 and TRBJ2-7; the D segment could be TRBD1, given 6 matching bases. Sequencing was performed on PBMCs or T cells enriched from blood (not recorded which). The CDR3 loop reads CASSRGGWDEQYF. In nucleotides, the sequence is TGTGCCAGTAGTCGAGGGGGTTGGGACGAGCAGTACTTC. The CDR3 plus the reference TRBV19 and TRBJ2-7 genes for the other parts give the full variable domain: DGGITQSPKYLFRKEGQNVTLSCEQNLNHDAMYWYRQDPGQGLRLIYYSQIVNDFQKGDIAEGYSVSREKKESFPLTVTSAQKNPTAFYLCASSRGGWDEQYFGPGTRLTVT.